This T cell receptor (beta chain) stems from a study of T cells in Graves' hyperthyroidism and ophthalmopathy. Study conclusions and caveats: A 13 V-J model separated ophthalmopathy from stable hyperthyroidism. In blood, most of the thyroid clonotypes expanded above 0.001 were also present.

This clonotype was observed at least ten times. Its antigen is not identified. TCR beta CDR3 regions were amplified from RNA. The HTBI primer set served for first-round RT-PCR of the TCR CDR3. MiXCR, run by TCRdb on the multiplex PCR reads, gives a single entry per CDR3 protein. The table includes a few hundred thousand distinct CDR3 sequences, about 15% detected once. V trimming: 3 bases; J trimming: 4 bases; junction bases outside the gene matches: 0. The CDR3 loop spans 13 amino acids. Germline CDR1 and CDR2: LGHDT and YNNKEL (reference sequence). The PBMCs were taken from around 10 ml of fresh peripheral blood.

The chain links TRBV3-1 to TRBJ2-1, with 7 bases identical to TRBD2. Material: blood. The clonotype originates from a young woman with Graves' hyperthyroidism. The CDR3 spells CASSQGGYNEQFF. Written as DNA, the CDR3 is TGTGCCAGCAGCCAGGGGGGGTACAATGAGCAGTTCTTC.